This T cell receptor (beta chain) stems from a study of cytomegalovirus exposure and HLA in healthy donors. This clone was detected only once. The antigen is unknown. General observations from the study: Most TCR sequences proved rare, with some public TCRs found in many donors. The tendency of first-cohort TCR clusters to co-occur in the 120 or so validation repertoires was the finding of a later analysis.

Only in-frame clones appear in the TCRdb table, and some are missing; sequencing was by immunoSEQ multiplex PCR. Among 150,000 to 170,000 clones listed, 86% were seen once. Sequenced input: PBMCs. This clonotype was obtained from a man aged 18 to 29 in good health and CMV-seropositive.

The CDR3 here is CASSPGQGRPQHF. CDR3 DNA: TGTGCCAGCAGTCCGGGACAGGGAAGACCCCAGCATTTT. This chain connects TRBV6-6 to TRBJ1-5; 9 bases map to TRBD1. Germline loops: CDR1 MNHNY, CDR2 SVGAGI (reference sequence). The CDR3 has 13 amino acids. V shed 5 bases and J 10 bases; nucleotides not matched to a gene: 6.